This TCR beta chain comes out of a study of blood T cell repertoires in COVID-19. V was pared by 2 bases and J by 4 bases, with 5 bases of the junction left unmatched. The CDR3 has 15 amino acids. Looked up from germline, CDR1 is LGHNA and CDR2 is YSLEER. Original handling: Using reference gene primer amplification, nucleated cell counts were estimated. Produced via immunoSEQ multiplex PCR; TCRdb's table is partial and in-frame only. D and trimming were read from the DNA, whereas the V and J calls and clone size are those reported in that table. The table has around 50,000 clones, approximately 82% seen once.

Sequenced input: peripheral blood. The sequence was obtained from a human donor in a cohort sampled during active COVID-19. The V and J genes are TRBV4-3 and TRBJ2-5; TRBD2 aligns across 9 bases. Here the CDR3 reads CASSQSWRGGETQYF. The CDR3 DNA reads as TGCGCCAGCAGCCAAAGTTGGCGGGGGGGAGAGACCCAGTACTTC.